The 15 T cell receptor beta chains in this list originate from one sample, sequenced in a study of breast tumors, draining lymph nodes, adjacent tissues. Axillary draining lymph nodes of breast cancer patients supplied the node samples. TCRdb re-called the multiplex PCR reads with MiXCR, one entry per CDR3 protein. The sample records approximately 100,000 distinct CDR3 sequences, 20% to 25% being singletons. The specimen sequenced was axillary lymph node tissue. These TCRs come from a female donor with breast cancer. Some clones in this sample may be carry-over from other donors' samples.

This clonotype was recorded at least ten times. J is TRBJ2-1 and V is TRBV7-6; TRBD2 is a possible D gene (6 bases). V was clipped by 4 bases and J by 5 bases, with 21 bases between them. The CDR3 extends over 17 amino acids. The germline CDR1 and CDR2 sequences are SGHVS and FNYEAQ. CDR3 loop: CASSSTEGGPRDNEQFF. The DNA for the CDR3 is TGTGCCAGCAGCTCAACCGAAGGAGGGCCACGGGACAATGAGCAGTTCTTC.

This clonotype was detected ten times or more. The CDR3, as DNA: TGCAGTGCTAGAGAGATGGAGGGGGGGAACACCGGGGAGCTGTTTTTT. It specifies CSAREMEGGNTGELFF. This chain links TRBV20-1 with TRBJ2-2, with D perhaps TRBD1 or TRBD2 (6 bases each). Trimming took off 0 bases at V and 1 base at J, with 12 bases between the two ends. Looked up from germline, CDR1 is DFQATT and CDR2 is SNEGSKA (reference sequence). This CDR3 comprises 16 residues.

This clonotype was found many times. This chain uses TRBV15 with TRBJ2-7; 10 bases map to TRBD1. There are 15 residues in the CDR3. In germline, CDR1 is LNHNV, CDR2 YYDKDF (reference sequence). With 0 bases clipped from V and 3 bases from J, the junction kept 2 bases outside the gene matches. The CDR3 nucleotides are TGTGCCACCAGCAGAGACCGGGACAGGGGCTACGAGCAGTACTTC. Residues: CATSRDRDRGYEQYF.

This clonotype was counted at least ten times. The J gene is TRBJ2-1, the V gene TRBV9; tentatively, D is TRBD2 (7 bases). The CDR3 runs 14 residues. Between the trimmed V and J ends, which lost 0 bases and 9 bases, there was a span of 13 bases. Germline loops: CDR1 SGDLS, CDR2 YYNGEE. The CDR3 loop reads CASSVEGGGREQFF. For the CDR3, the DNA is TGTGCCAGCAGCGTAGAGGGGGGGGGCCGTGAGCAGTTCTTC.

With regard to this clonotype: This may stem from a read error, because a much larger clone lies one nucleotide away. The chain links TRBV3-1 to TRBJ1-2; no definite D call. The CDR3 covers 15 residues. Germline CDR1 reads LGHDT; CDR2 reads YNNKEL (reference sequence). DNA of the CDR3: TGTGCCAGCAGCCAAGGGGTGATCATGCACTATGGCTTCACCTTC. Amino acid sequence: CASSQGVIMHYGFTF.

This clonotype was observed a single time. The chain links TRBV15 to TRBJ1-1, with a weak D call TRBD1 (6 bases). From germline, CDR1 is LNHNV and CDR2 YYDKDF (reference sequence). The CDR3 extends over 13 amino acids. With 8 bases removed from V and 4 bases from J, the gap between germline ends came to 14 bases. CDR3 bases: TGTGCCACCGGACTAGGGGGTGGCACTGAAGCTTTCTTT. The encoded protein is CATGLGGGTEAFF.

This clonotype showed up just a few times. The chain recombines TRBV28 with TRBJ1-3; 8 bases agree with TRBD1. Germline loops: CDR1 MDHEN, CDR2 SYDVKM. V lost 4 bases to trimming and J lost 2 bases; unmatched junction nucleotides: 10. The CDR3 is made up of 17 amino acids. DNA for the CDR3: TGTGCCAGCAGTTGGTCCGGGACAGGCCCCACTGGAAACACCATATATTTT. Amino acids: CASSWSGTGPTGNTIYF.

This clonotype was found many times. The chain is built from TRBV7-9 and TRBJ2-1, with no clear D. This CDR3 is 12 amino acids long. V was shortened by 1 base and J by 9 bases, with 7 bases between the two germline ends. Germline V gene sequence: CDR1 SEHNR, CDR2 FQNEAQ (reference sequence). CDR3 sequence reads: CASSLVPFEQFF. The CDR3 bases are TGTGCCAGCAGCTTAGTGCCGTTTGAGCAGTTCTTC.

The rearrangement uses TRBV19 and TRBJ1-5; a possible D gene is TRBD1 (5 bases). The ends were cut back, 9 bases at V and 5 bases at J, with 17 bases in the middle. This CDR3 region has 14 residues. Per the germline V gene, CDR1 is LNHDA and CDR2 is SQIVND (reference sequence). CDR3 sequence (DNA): TGTGCCAGCTGCCGATCAGGGTTCTATCAGCCCCAGCATTTT. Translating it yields CASCRSGFYQPQHF. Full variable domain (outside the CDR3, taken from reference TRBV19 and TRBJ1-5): DGGITQSPKYLFRKEGQNVTLSCEQNLNHDAMYWYRQDPGQGLRLIYYSQIVNDFQKGDIAEGYSVSREKKESFPLTVTSAQKNPTAFYLCASCRSGFYQPQHFGDGTRLSIL.

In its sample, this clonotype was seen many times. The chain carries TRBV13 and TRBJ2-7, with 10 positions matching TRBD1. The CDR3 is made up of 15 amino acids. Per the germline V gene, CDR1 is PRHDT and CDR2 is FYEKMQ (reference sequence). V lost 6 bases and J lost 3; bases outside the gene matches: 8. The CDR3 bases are TGTGCCAGCAGTCCCGGAGGGACAGGGGTCTACGAGCAGTACTTC. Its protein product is CASSPGGTGVYEQYF.

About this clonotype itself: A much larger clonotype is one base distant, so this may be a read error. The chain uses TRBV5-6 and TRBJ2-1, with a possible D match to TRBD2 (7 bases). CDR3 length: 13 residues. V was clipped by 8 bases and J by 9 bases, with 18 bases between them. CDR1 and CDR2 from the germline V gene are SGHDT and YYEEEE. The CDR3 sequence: CASGRGGVGEQFF. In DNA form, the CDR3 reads TGTGCCAGTGGGAGGGGGGGAGTAGGTGAGCAGTTCTTC.

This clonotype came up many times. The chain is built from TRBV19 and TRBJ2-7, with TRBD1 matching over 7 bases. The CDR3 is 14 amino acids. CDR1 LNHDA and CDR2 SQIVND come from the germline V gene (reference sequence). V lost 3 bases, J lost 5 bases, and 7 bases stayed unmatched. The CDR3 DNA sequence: TGTGCCAGTAGTATTGGGACAGCGGACCACGAGCAGTACTTC. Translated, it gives CASSIGTADHEQYF. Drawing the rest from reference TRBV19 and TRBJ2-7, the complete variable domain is DGGITQSPKYLFRKEGQNVTLSCEQNLNHDAMYWYRQDPGQGLRLIYYSQIVNDFQKGDIAEGYSVSREKKESFPLTVTSAQKNPTAFYLCASSIGTADHEQYFGPGTRLTVT.

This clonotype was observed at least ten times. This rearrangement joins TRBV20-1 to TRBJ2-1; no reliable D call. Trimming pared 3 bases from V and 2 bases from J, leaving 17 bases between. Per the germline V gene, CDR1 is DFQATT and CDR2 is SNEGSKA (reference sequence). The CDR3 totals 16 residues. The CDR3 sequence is CSARPQLRHPYNEQFF. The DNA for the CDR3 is TGCAGTGCTAGGCCGCAGCTTCGACACCCCTACAATGAGCAGTTCTTC.

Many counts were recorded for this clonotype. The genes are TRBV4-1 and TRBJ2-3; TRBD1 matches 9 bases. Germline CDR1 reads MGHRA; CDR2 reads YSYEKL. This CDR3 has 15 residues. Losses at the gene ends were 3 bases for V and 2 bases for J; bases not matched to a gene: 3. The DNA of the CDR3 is TGCGCCAGCAGCCAGACAGGGGGAGTCACAGATACGCAGTATTTT. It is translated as CASSQTGGVTDTQYF.

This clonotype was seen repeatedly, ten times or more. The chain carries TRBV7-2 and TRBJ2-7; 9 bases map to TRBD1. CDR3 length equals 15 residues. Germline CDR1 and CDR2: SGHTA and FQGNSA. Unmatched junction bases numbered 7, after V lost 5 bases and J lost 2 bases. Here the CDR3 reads CASSGYRDRAYEQYF. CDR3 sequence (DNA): TGTGCCAGCAGCGGCTACCGGGACAGGGCCTACGAGCAGTACTTC.